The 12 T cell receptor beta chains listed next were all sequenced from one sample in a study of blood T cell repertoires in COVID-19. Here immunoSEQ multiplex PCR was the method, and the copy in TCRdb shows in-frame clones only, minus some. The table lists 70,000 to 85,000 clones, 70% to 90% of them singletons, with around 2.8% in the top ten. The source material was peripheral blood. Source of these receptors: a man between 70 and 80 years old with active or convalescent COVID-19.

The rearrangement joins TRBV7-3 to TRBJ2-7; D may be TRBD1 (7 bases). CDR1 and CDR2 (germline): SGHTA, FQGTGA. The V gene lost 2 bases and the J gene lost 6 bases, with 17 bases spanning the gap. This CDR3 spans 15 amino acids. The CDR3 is CASSLYGSGGSEQYF. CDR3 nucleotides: TGTGCCAGCAGCTTATATGGGTCAGGGGGGAGCGAGCAGTACTTC. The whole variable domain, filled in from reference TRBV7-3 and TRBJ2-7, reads GAGVSQTPSNKVTEKGKYVELRCDPISGHTALYWYRQSLGQGPEFLIYFQGTGAADDSGLPNDRFFAVRPEGSVSTLKIQRTERGDSAVYLCASSLYGSGGSEQYFGPGTRLTVT.

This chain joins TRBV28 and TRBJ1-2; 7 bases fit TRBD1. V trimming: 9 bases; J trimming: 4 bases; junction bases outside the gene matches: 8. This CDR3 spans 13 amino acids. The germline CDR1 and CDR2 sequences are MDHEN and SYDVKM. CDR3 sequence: CASSQGTGYGYTF. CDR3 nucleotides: TGTGCCAGTTCACAGGGGACCGGCTATGGCTACACCTTC.

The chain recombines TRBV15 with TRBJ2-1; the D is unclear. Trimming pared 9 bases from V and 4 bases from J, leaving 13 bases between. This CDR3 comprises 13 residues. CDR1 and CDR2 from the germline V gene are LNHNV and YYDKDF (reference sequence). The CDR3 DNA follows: TGTGCCACAGATACCGGGTCTTACAATGAGCAGTTCTTC. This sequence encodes CATDTGSYNEQFF.

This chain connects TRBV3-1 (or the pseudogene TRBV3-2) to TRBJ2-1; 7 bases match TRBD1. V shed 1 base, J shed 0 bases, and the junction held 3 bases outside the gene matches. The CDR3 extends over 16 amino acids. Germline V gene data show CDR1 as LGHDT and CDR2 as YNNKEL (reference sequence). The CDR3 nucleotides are TGTGCCAGCAGCCAAGGACAGGGAAACTCCTACAATGAGCAGTTCTTC. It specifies CASSQGQGNSYNEQFF.

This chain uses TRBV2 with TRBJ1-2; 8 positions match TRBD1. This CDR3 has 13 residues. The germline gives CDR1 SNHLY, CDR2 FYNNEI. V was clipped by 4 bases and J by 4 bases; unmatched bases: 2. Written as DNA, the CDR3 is TGTGCCAGCAGTGTTCAGGGGGCCTATGGCTACACCTTC. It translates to CASSVQGAYGYTF.

The CDR3 region has the DNA TGTGCCAGCAGCCTATCCCCGGGGGCCAACGTCCTGACTTTC. This translates into CASSLSPGANVLTF. V usage is TRBV7-3 and J usage is TRBJ2-6; D uncertain. CDR3 length: 14 amino acids. Germline CDR1 is SGHTA and CDR2 is FQGTGA. V lost 5 bases and J lost 4, with 9 bases in between. Based on the CDR3 plus reference TRBV7-3 and TRBJ2-6, the full variable domain is GAGVSQTPSNKVTEKGKYVELRCDPISGHTALYWYRQSLGQGPEFLIYFQGTGAADDSGLPNDRFFAVRPEGSVSTLKIQRTERGDSAVYLCASSLSPGANVLTFGAGSRLTVL.

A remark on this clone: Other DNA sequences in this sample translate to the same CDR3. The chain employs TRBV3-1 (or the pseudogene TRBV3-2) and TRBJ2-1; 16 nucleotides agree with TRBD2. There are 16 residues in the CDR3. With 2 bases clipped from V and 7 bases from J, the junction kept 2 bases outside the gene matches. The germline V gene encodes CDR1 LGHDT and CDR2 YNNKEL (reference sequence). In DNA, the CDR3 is TGTGCCAGCAGCCAACGGGGACTAGCGGGGGGGAATGAGCAGTTCTTC. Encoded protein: CASSQRGLAGGNEQFF.

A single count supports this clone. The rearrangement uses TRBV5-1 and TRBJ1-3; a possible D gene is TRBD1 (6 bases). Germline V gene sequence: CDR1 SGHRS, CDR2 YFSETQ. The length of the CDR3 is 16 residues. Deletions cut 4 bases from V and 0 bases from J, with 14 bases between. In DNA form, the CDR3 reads TGCGCCAGCAGCCTAGGACAGCCGAGCTCTGGAAACACCATATATTTT. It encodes CASSLGQPSSGNTIYF.

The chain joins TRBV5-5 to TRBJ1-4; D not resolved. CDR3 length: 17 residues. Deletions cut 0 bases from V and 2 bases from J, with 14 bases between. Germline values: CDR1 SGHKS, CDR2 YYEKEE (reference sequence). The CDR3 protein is CASSLAEASATNEKLFF. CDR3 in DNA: TGTGCCAGCAGCTTGGCCGAGGCCTCAGCGACTAATGAAAAACTGTTTTTT.

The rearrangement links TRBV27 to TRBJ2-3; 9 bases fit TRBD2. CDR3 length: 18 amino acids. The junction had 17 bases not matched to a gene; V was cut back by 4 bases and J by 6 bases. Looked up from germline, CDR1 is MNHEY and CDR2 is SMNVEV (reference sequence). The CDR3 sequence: CASSSRTTGGTSKDTQYF. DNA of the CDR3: TGTGCCAGCAGTTCAAGGACTACCGGAGGGACTAGCAAGGATACGCAGTATTTT.

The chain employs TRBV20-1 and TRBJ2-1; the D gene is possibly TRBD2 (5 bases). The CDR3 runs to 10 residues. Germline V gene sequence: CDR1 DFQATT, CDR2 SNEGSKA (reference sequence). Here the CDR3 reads CGSSYNEQFF. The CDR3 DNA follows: TGCGGGAGCTCCTACAATGAGCAGTTCTTC.

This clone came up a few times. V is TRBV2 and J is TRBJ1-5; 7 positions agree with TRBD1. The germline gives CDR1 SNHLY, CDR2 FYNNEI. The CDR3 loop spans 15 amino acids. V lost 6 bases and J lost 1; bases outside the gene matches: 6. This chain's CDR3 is CASSPETGSNQPQHF. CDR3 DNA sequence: TGTGCCAGCAGCCCAGAGACAGGGAGCAATCAGCCCCAGCATTTT.